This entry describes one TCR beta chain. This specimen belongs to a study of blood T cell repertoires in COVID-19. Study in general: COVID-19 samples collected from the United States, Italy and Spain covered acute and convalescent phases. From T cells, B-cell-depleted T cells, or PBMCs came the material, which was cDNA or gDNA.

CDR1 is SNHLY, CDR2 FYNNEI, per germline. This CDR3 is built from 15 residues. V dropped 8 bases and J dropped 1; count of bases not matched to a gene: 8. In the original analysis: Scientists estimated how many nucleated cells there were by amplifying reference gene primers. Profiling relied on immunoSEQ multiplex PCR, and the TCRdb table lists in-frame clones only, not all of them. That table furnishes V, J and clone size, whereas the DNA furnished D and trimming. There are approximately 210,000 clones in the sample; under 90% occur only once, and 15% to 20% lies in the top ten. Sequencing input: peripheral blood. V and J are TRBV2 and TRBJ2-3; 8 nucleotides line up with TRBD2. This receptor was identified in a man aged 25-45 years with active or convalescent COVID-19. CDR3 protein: CASPSGSGGTDTQYF. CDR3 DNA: TGTGCCAGCCCCTCCGGTAGCGGGGGCACAGATACGCAGTATTTT.